This is a list of T cell receptor beta chains from one sample in a study of Ad26.COV2.S vaccination and SARS-CoV-2 variants. TCRdb's copy holds only in-frame clones and misses some; the assay was immunoSEQ multiplex PCR. The sample includes roughly 300,000 clones, more than 85% of them seen just once. Specimen: peripheral blood, collected in a trial of Ad26.COV2.S vaccine versus placebo. These receptors all come from a person aged 18 to 65 who received the Ad26.COV2.S COVID-19 vaccine or a placebo. CDR3s include the opening cysteine and the closing phenylalanine or tryptophan. The D gene is left open where the match is weak. A clone size is listed for some rows: how often the clone was seen (once, few, many), or a class if it is expanded.

J gene,clone size,D gene,CDR3 length,V gene,CDR3 DNA,CDR3 protein
TRBJ2-1,NA,TRBD1,13,TRBV29-1,TGCAGCGTATGGGGGACAGGAGACAATGAGCAGTTCTTC,CSVWGTGDNEQFF
TRBJ1-1,NA,TRBD1,16,TRBV27,TGTGCCAGCAGTTTATCAGGGGGCAGGGGGAACACTGAAGCTTTCTTT,CASSLSGGRGNTEAFF
TRBJ2-7,NA,NA,13,TRBV3-1/TRBV3-2,TGTGCCAGCAGCCCAGGGGGGCCCTACGAGCAGTACTTC,CASSPGGPYEQYF
TRBJ1-1,few,TRBD1,11,TRBV29-1,TGCAGCGTTGACAGGGGGACTGAAGCTTTCTTT,CSVDRGTEAFF
TRBJ2-1,NA,TRBD1,20,TRBV6-1,TGTGCCAGCAGTGAATTGAAAAATCTGCCGGGACAGGGGAGGATCAATGAGCAGTTCTTC,CASSELKNLPGQGRINEQFF
TRBJ1-1,NA,NA,13,TRBV24-1,TGTGCCACCAGTGATTTGCTAAACACTGAAGCTTTCTTT,CATSDLLNTEAFF
TRBJ2-1,NA,NA,13,TRBV24-1,TGTGCCACCAGTGATGTGAACGTCAATGAGCAGTTCTTC,CATSDVNVNEQFF
TRBJ2-5,NA,NA,14,TRBV9,TGTGCCAGCAGCGTAGGCAGGGTAGGGGAGACCCAGTACTTC,CASSVGRVGETQYF
TRBJ1-1,NA,NA,15,TRBV5-1,TGCGCCAGCAGCCCCGGACGGGCAGGGGAAACTGAAGCTTTCTTT,CASSPGRAGETEAFF
TRBJ2-1,NA,TRBD2,15,TRBV15,TGTGCCACCAGCACGCGGGAGACAAAGAACAATGAGCAGTTCTTC,CATSTRETKNNEQFF